Listed below are T cell receptor beta chains from one sample, sequenced in a study of shared clonotypes between healthy human individuals. TCRdb's table, derived via immunoSEQ multiplex PCR, lists solely in-frame clones and lacks some. The sample has roughly 2 million clones, about 94% seen once. The sequencing sample was made of naive CD8+ T cells sorted from blood. These TCRs come from a man aged 18 to 29 in good health. Both conserved end residues are part of each CDR3. The D gene is left open where the match is weak. Clone size is not always given. Where it is, it says once, few, many or a class for expanded clones.

clone size	D gene	V gene	J gene	CDR3 DNA	CDR3 protein
NA	NA	TRBV7-2	TRBJ1-4	TGTGCCAGCAGCGCGCGAGGTGAAAAACTGTTTTTT	CASSARGEKLFF
NA	NA	TRBV6-6	TRBJ2-7	TGTGCCAGCAGTTACGAGGGGCCCGCGGCTTACGAGCAGTACTTC	CASSYEGPAAYEQYF
NA	NA	TRBV7-4	TRBJ1-2	TGTGCCAGCAGCTCCCCTGGCGGGTTACAGGCCTTAAACTATGGCTACACCTTC	CASSSPGGLQALNYGYTF
few	TRBD2	TRBV11-3	TRBJ2-1	TGTGCCAGCAGCCCAAACGGGGGGGCCTCCTACAATGAGCAGTTCTTC	CASSPNGGASYNEQFF
NA	TRBD1	TRBV28	TRBJ1-1	TGTGCCAGCGGCCAAATAAACCCGGGACAGGGGATAATCATGAACACTGAAGCTTTCTTT	CASGQINPGQGIIMNTEAFF
NA	TRBD1	TRBV6-1	TRBJ2-3	TGTGCCAGCAGTGACCACAGGGGGCGCACAGATACGCAGTATTTT	CASSDHRGRTDTQYF
NA	NA	TRBV14	TRBJ2-1	TGTGCCAGCAGCCAAACTACAGGGTTAAGCTCCTACAATGAGCAGTTCTTC	CASSQTTGLSSYNEQFF
NA	NA	TRBV10-1	TRBJ2-3	TGCGCCAGCAGTGAGTCGGGACCGAGCACAGATACGCAGTATTTT	CASSESGPSTDTQYF
NA	NA	TRBV29-1	TRBJ2-7	TGCAGCGTTGAAGTACTGACCCCATCCTACGAGCAGTACTTC	CSVEVLTPSYEQYF
NA	TRBD2	TRBV29-1	TRBJ2-1	TGCAGCGTCCAGGGACTAGCGGGAGAAGCGAGCTCCTACAATGAGCAGTTCTTC	CSVQGLAGEASSYNEQFF
NA	NA	TRBV13	TRBJ2-3	TGTGCCAGCAGCTCTCCCTTGGATACGCAGTATTTT	CASSSPLDTQYF
NA	NA	TRBV5-1	TRBJ2-5	TGCGCCAGCAGCTTGAGAAGCGGCCCTCGGGAGACCCAGTACTTC	CASSLRSGPRETQYF
NA	TRBD1	TRBV27	TRBJ1-1	TGTGCCAGCAGCCCGGGACAGCCTAACACTGAAGCTTTCTTT	CASSPGQPNTEAFF
NA	TRBD1	TRBV7-9	TRBJ2-7	TGTGCCAGCAGCTTCATCCCGGACAGGACCTACGAGCAGTACTTC	CASSFIPDRTYEQYF
NA	NA	TRBV7-9	TRBJ1-1	TGTGCCAGCAGCGGACCGAACACTGAAGCTTTCTTT	CASSGPNTEAFF
NA	NA	TRBV6-1	TRBJ2-3	TGTGCCAGCAGTGAAGGATCCGACTGGGGCACAGATACGCAGTATTTT	CASSEGSDWGTDTQYF
NA	TRBD1	TRBV5-1	TRBJ1-1	TGCGCCAGCAGCTTCAGGGGGCCGGACACTGAAGCTTTCTTT	CASSFRGPDTEAFF
NA	TRBD1	TRBV9	TRBJ2-7	TGTGCCAGCAGCGTGGACAGGGGGCCCGAGCAGTACTTC	CASSVDRGPEQYF
NA	NA	TRBV6-5	TRBJ2-1	TGTGCCAGCAGCGATGGACCAGCAAGCTGGGAGCAGTTCTTC	CASSDGPASWEQFF
NA	NA	TRBV4-1	TRBJ2-5	TGCGCCAGCGCCGTAGCGGCGGGGCAACCCCAAGAGACCCAGTACTTC	CASAVAAGQPQETQYF
NA	TRBD1	TRBV6-1	TRBJ2-7	TGTGCCAGCAGTGAATACGGGACAGGGACGCACGAGCAGTACTTC	CASSEYGTGTHEQYF
NA	NA	TRBV9	TRBJ2-7	TGTGCCAGCAGCTTTAGGTCGGGACTGGCAGGTGTCTGCGAGCAGTACTTC	CASSFRSGLAGVCEQYF
NA	NA	TRBV5-6	TRBJ2-2	TGTGCCAGCAGCTCCCGGGTACAGGCGAACACCGGGGAGCTGTTTTTT	CASSSRVQANTGELFF
once	NA	TRBV11-2	TRBJ1-2	TGTGCCAGCAGCGCGGGACCCACTGGCTATGGCTACACCTTC	CASSAGPTGYGYTF
NA	NA	TRBV7-2	TRBJ2-7	TGTGCCAGCAGCTCCAAAAGGGGGGGCGCCTACGAGCAGTACTTC	CASSSKRGGAYEQYF
NA	TRBD2	TRBV4-2	TRBJ2-7	TGTGCCAGCAGCCAACCGGGGACTAGCGGGTCCTACGAGCAGTACTTC	CASSQPGTSGSYEQYF
NA	TRBD1	TRBV11-2	TRBJ2-1	TGTGCCAGCAGCTTATTCAGGGGGCGAGATGAGCAGTTCTTC	CASSLFRGRDEQFF
NA	NA	TRBV6-5	TRBJ2-3	TGTGCCAGCAGTTTCCGGTCTAGCACAGATACGCAGTATTTT	CASSFRSSTDTQYF
once	NA	TRBV27	TRBJ2-6	TGTGCCAGCAGTGAGACGAAAAGAGGGGCCAACGTCCTGACTTTC	CASSETKRGANVLTF
NA	NA	TRBV5-4	TRBJ2-7	TGTGCCAGCAGCTTACGGGGATTCACCTACGAGCAGTACTTC	CASSLRGFTYEQYF
NA	NA	TRBV11-2	TRBJ2-5	TGTGCCAGCAGCTTAGGGGGGCAGCAAGAGACCCAGTACTTC	CASSLGGQQETQYF
NA	NA	TRBV4-2	TRBJ2-1	TGTGCCAGCAGCCACGGGAGCTCGCGTGAGCAGTTCTTC	CASSHGSSREQFF
NA	TRBD2	TRBV5-1	TRBJ2-1	TGCGCCAGCAGCTTGGGGCTAGCGGGTAGCTCCTACAATGAGCAGTTCTTC	CASSLGLAGSSYNEQFF
NA	NA	TRBV7-9	TRBJ2-7	TGTGCCAGCACGCGGGGCGGACGGAGCTCCTACGAGCAGTACTTC	CASTRGGRSSYEQYF
once	TRBD1	TRBV4-1	TRBJ2-2	TGCGCCAGCAGTTGGGCAGGGGGCCCCGGGGAGCTGTTTTTT	CASSWAGGPGELFF
NA	TRBD2	TRBV6-1	TRBJ2-3	TGTGCCACCACCGCCGCGGGGGGCTCGGGAGATACGCAGTATTTT	CATTAAGGSGDTQYF
NA	NA	TRBV6-1	TRBJ2-7	TGTGCCAGCAGAGGGCCCCGAACCTACGAGCAGTACTTC	CASRGPRTYEQYF
NA	TRBD2	TRBV13	TRBJ2-7	TGTGCCAGCAGCACCGGGACTAGCGGCTACGAGCAGTACTTC	CASSTGTSGYEQYF
NA	TRBD2	TRBV7-9	TRBJ2-3	TGTGCCAGCAGCCGAGGGACTAGCGGGATGGATACGCAGTATTTT	CASSRGTSGMDTQYF
NA	NA	TRBV6-5	TRBJ1-1	TGTGCCAGCAGTTACGTGGGGGACACTGAAGCTTTCTTT	CASSYVGDTEAFF